This T cell receptor beta chain was captured by sequencing in a study of beta chain features in type 1 diabetes (dated by TCRdb to 2016 to 2019). Some background on the complete study: Mean age, gender distribution, total cell number and subset yield did not differ between patients and healthy donors. In the study, recently diagnosed type 1 diabetes patients and matched healthy donors were compared on the TCRB repertoires of their sorted circulating CD4+ T cell subsets. A total of 90 million to 130 million sorted cells were examined across all samples, and a strong correlation was observed between cell number per subset and RNA yield. Whereas all 28 donors provided naive and central memory subsets, regulatory and stem cell-like memory subsets were isolated from just 8 patients and roughly 8 healthy donors.

A single peripheral blood draw of around 120 mL on average was collected from each donor into heparinised tubes. A BD FACSAria II was used to sort naive, central memory, regulatory and stem cell-like memory CD4+ T cells with a panel that included CD45RO, CCR7, CD25, CD127, CD95 and CD27. A purity above 98% was achieved for all sorted populations. PBMCs were isolated right away by Lymphoprep density gradient centrifugation and were stained directly, without culture. To minimize batch effects, samples were stained and sorted in pairs, one healthy donor with one patient per experiment. This clone was picked up a small number of times. Its antigen specificity is not known. Base qualities are not at hand, and no much larger clone is one base apart. V ends up 3 bases short and J 5 bases short, with an unmatched junction base count of 9. The germline V gene yields SGDLS for CDR1 and YYNGEE for CDR2. Counted from cysteine to phenylalanine, this CDR3 has 15 amino acids. Only CDR3 DNA remains: 45 bases, in frame from the first base.

The investigation overall reported the following: In all four CD4+ subsets, TCRB CDR3 length was moderately but significantly shorter in type 1 diabetes patients. Only small numbers of individuals were included in the HLA sub-analyses, which left unresolved whether HLA type had any influence on TCRB rearrangement. PCR may preferentially amplify shorter templates, but because patient and control samples were amplified and corrected together, any resulting skew would affect both groups equally. Because cDNA was sequenced instead of genomic DNA, highly expressing activated cells could be over-represented, though the groups showed no difference in activation or CD3 levels. Naive, central memory and regulatory TCRB repertoires appeared more similar among patients than among healthy donors. Patients with type 1 diabetes made fewer insertions and deleted more nucleotides at VDJ recombination sites, implying thymic rearrangement abnormalities.

The entire amount of isolated RNA was reverse transcribed using the High Capacity cDNA Reverse Transcription Kit, so the sequenced TCRB transcripts were expressed ones. Naive, central memory and regulatory T cell samples underwent deep immunoSEQ sequencing, averaging roughly 3.3 million total reads per sample. Sorted cells were lysed in RLT buffer, and RNA was extracted using DNase-treated RNeasy Micro or Mini kits according to cell number. To prevent cross-contamination, every cell subset was processed on its own, while patient and healthy donor samples were processed together. Using the immunoSEQ multiplex PCR, TCRB sequences were amplified from cDNA into 87-bp fragments spanning the CDR3 region. Amplicons were sequenced on the Illumina HiSeq platform. The paper's data handling went like this. Synthetic template baselines were used to correct PCR bias computationally, reads within Hamming distance 2 were collapsed, and singletons that could not be merged were discarded. Reads were aligned against IMGT to assign V, D and J genes, CDR3 length and insertions or deletions at six rearrangement sites. Clonotype counts were normalized to sorted cell number within each subset before computing true diversity and Gini coefficients with the tcR R package. The overlap coefficient, calculated on TCRB nucleotide sequences, was used to measure repertoire sharing. As a proxy for the pre-selection repertoire, out-of-frame TCRB sequences from naive cells were analyzed. TCRdb mirrors the immuneACCESS table, restricted to in-frame sequences. Some clones are absent from its copies; in checked studies, under half trace to an unresolved V gene, and the reason for the others is unknown. V and J calls and clone size are those listed in that table; D and trimming were worked out from the DNA. The sample table holds fewer than 900,000 clones, of which roughly a sixth were seen once. Around 0.02% of the sample goes to the ten largest clones.

Source material: naive CD4+ T cells from blood. Reading the label with the study, this specimen's cell subset or site is: true naive CD4+ T cells. The clonotype originates from a woman younger than 35 in good health. The receptor chain draws on TRBV9 and TRBJ1-2, and TRBD1 matches 8 of the central bases. The sequenced DNA: TGTGCCAGCAGCGAATCCGACAGGGGCCCTTATGGCTACACCTTC. Its translation is CASSESDRGPYGYTF.